The rows below give T cell receptor beta chains drawn from one sample of a study of CD8 T cells in ankylosing spondylitis. In TCRdb, the 5' RACE reads were re-called with MiXCR into one record per CDR3 protein. This sample carries some 340,000 distinct CDR3 sequences, approximately 15% of them seen once, and the ten largest clones take about 1.1%. The sequenced sample consisted of blood, either unsorted or a sorted T cell fraction (not recorded which). Receptor source: a male donor with ankylosing spondylitis or in good health (not recorded which). Each CDR3 is given with its conserved first and last residue. The D gene is left open where the match is weak. Clone size is stated in some rows and not others, as once, few, many or a class when expanded.

J: TRBJ1-2
V: TRBV21-1
D: .
size: .
CDR3: CASNRQGISNYGYTF
DNA: TGTGCCAGCAACCGACAGGGGATTTCTAACTATGGCTACACCTTC

J: TRBJ2-5
V: TRBV5-6
D: TRBD1
size: many
CDR3: CASSLITGQGLAETQYF
DNA: TGTGCCAGCAGCTTGATAACGGGACAGGGGTTGGCAGAGACCCAGTACTTC

J: TRBJ2-5
V: TRBV20-1
D: .
size: .
CDR3: CSASGRVKEETQYF
DNA: TGCAGTGCTAGTGGCAGGGTAAAAGAAGAGACCCAGTACTTC

J: TRBJ2-5
V: TRBV6-5
D: .
size: few
CDR3: CASSYSTGQGTQYF
DNA: TGTGCCAGCAGTTACTCAACCGGGCAGGGGACCCAGTACTTC

J: TRBJ2-7
V: TRBV5-1
D: TRBD1
size: few
CDR3: CASSKGQGPYEQYF
DNA: TGCGCCAGCAGCAAGGGACAGGGTCCCTACGAGCAGTACTTC

J: TRBJ1-1
V: TRBV12-3/TRBV12-4
D: .
size: few
CDR3: CASRPPLATEAFF
DNA: TGTGCCAGCAGGCCGCCTTTGGCCACTGAAGCTTTCTTT

J: TRBJ2-7
V: TRBV7-9
D: TRBD1
size: .
CDR3: CASSFSDDRGSYEQYF
DNA: TGTGCCAGCAGCTTTTCAGATGACAGGGGGTCCTACGAGCAGTACTTC

J: TRBJ1-1
V: TRBV9
D: .
size: few
CDR3: CASSAGQQFYMNTEAFF
DNA: TGTGCCAGCAGCGCCGGACAGCAGTTCTACATGAACACTGAAGCTTTCTTT

J: TRBJ2-7
V: TRBV3-1
D: .
size: .
CDR3: CASSHLAISYEQYF
DNA: TGTGCCAGCAGCCATTTAGCTATCTCCTACGAGCAGTACTTC

J: TRBJ2-7
V: TRBV18
D: .
size: .
CDR3: CASSPRGVTYEQYF
DNA: TGTGCCAGCTCACCACGGGGGGTAACCTACGAGCAGTACTTC

J: TRBJ2-1
V: TRBV18
D: TRBD2
size: .
CDR3: CASSPLTAGLAGEREQFF
DNA: TGTGCCAGCTCACCACTAACGGCGGGACTAGCGGGAGAACGTGAGCAGTTCTTC

J: TRBJ1-6
V: TRBV5-1
D: TRBD1
size: .
CDR3: CASSQGQGGPLHF
DNA: TGCGCCAGCAGCCAGGGACAGGGGGGGCCCCTCCACTTT

J: TRBJ2-5
V: TRBV5-1
D: TRBD2
size: .
CDR3: CASSAFQTSGRAGETQYF
DNA: TGCGCCAGCAGCGCCTTCCAGACTAGCGGGAGGGCCGGGGAGACCCAGTACTTC

J: TRBJ2-3
V: TRBV29-1
D: .
size: few
CDR3: CSVPQGGDTQYF
DNA: TGCAGCGTTCCCCAGGGAGGAGATACGCAGTATTTT

J: TRBJ2-1
V: TRBV20-1
D: .
size: few
CDR3: CSHRHLSYNEQFF
DNA: TGCAGCCATAGACACCTCTCCTACAATGAGCAGTTCTTC

J: TRBJ2-7
V: TRBV9
D: .
size: .
CDR3: CASSVGTINAEQYF
DNA: TGTGCCAGCAGCGTAGGGACCATTAACGCTGAGCAGTACTTC

J: TRBJ1-1
V: TRBV3-1
D: .
size: many
CDR3: CASSQAIVATTEAFF
DNA: TGTGCCAGCAGCCAAGCCATCGTTGCTACCACTGAAGCTTTCTTT

J: TRBJ2-1
V: TRBV7-8
D: .
size: .
CDR3: CASSLRGTISYNEQFF
DNA: TGTGCCAGCAGCTTACGGGGCACCATCTCCTACAATGAGCAGTTCTTC

J: TRBJ1-1
V: TRBV11-2
D: TRBD1
size: few
CDR3: CASSWGQGLMNTEAFF
DNA: TGTGCCAGCAGCTGGGGACAGGGCCTCATGAACACTGAAGCTTTCTTT

J: TRBJ2-7
V: TRBV5-5
D: .
size: few
CDR3: CASSLGASPSYEQYF
DNA: TGTGCCAGCAGCTTGGGGGCCAGCCCTTCCTACGAGCAGTACTTC

J: TRBJ1-4
V: TRBV6-5
D: .
size: many
CDR3: CASSYSGGHNEKLFF
DNA: TGTGCCAGCAGTTACTCCGGGGGACATAATGAAAAACTGTTTTTT

J: TRBJ2-7
V: TRBV10-3
D: TRBD2
size: few
CDR3: CAISLSGGAYEQYF
DNA: TGTGCCATCAGCCTCAGCGGGGGGGCATACGAGCAGTACTTC

J: TRBJ2-5
V: TRBV18
D: .
size: .
CDR3: CASSLWARETQYF
DNA: TGTGCCAGCTCACTTTGGGCCCGGGAGACCCAGTACTTC

J: TRBJ2-7
V: TRBV6-5
D: TRBD2
size: few
CDR3: CASSYGLAGLREQYF
DNA: TGTGCCAGCAGTTACGGGCTAGCGGGGCTGCGCGAGCAGTACTTC

J: TRBJ1-1
V: TRBV29-1
D: .
size: .
CDR3: CSVGGQFMNTEAFF
DNA: TGCAGCGTTGGAGGACAGTTCATGAACACTGAAGCTTTCTTT

J: TRBJ2-1
V: TRBV6-5
D: .
size: many
CDR3: CASSWGGDNEQFF
DNA: TGTGCCAGCAGTTGGGGCGGAGACAATGAGCAGTTCTTC

J: TRBJ2-3
V: TRBV5-1
D: TRBD1
size: few
CDR3: CASSNSGTGLADTQYF
DNA: TGCGCCAGCAGCAACTCCGGGACAGGGCTCGCAGATACGCAGTATTTT

J: TRBJ2-2
V: TRBV25-1
D: .
size: .
CDR3: CASSEFAGTNTGELFF
DNA: TGTGCCAGCAGTGAATTCGCAGGGACGAACACCGGGGAGCTGTTTTTT

J: TRBJ1-1
V: TRBV6-5
D: .
size: few
CDR3: CASRSGSSNTEAFF
DNA: TGTGCCAGCAGGTCAGGGTCTTCAAACACTGAAGCTTTCTTT

J: TRBJ2-1
V: TRBV30
D: TRBD2
size: .
CDR3: CAWSLAGASSEQFF
DNA: TGTGCCTGGAGTTTAGCGGGAGCCTCGTCCGAGCAGTTCTTC

J: TRBJ1-2
V: TRBV6-5
D: .
size: few
CDR3: CASSYSGYGYTF
DNA: TGTGCCAGCAGTTACTCAGGCTATGGCTACACCTTC

J: TRBJ2-2
V: TRBV12-3/TRBV12-4
D: .
size: .
CDR3: CASSPAVGRERAGELFF
DNA: TGTGCCAGCAGCCCTGCCGTCGGCAGGGAGAGGGCCGGGGAGCTGTTTTTT

J: TRBJ2-1
V: TRBV9
D: TRBD1
size: few
CDR3: CASSYRTGSSYNEQFF
DNA: TGTGCCAGCAGCTACCGGACAGGGAGCTCCTACAATGAGCAGTTCTTC

J: TRBJ1-5
V: TRBV12-3/TRBV12-4
D: .
size: .
CDR3: CASSLRGPQHF
DNA: TGTGCCAGCAGCTTGAGGGGGCCCCAGCATTTT

J: TRBJ2-2
V: TRBV7-8
D: TRBD2
size: .
CDR3: CASSLPSGRVTGELFF
DNA: TGTGCCAGCAGCCTTCCTAGCGGGAGGGTCACCGGGGAGCTGTTTTTT

J: TRBJ2-3
V: TRBV5-1
D: .
size: .
CDR3: CASSLVGGSDTQYF
DNA: TGCGCCAGCAGCTTGGTAGGGGGGAGTGATACGCAGTATTTT

J: TRBJ2-3
V: TRBV11-2
D: TRBD2
size: .
CDR3: CASSFSGGAKDTQYF
DNA: TGTGCCAGCAGCTTTAGCGGGGGGGCTAAAGATACGCAGTATTTT

J: TRBJ2-3
V: TRBV10-1
D: .
size: many
CDR3: CASRGGGTDTQYF
DNA: TGCGCCAGCAGAGGAGGAGGCACAGATACGCAGTATTTT

J: TRBJ1-5
V: TRBV20-1
D: .
size: many
CDR3: CSARDSKRGGEQPQHF
DNA: TGCAGTGCTAGAGATTCGAAGAGGGGTGGTGAACAGCCCCAGCATTTT

J: TRBJ2-5
V: TRBV20-1
D: .
size: few
CDR3: CSVPAADGKETQYF
DNA: TGCAGTGTCCCGGCGGCGGATGGAAAAGAGACCCAGTACTTC

J: TRBJ2-5
V: TRBV12-3/TRBV12-4
D: .
size: few
CDR3: CASSSPPPGTQYF
DNA: TGTGCCAGCAGTTCCCCTCCCCCCGGGACCCAGTACTTC

J: TRBJ1-1
V: TRBV12-3/TRBV12-4
D: .
size: many
CDR3: CASSLVRLNEAFF
DNA: TGTGCCAGCAGTTTGGTCCGGCTTAACGAAGCTTTCTTT